The 19 T cell receptor beta chains below all came from one sample that was sequenced in a study of blood T cell repertoires in COVID-19. Sequenced by immunoSEQ multiplex PCR; TCRdb stores in-frame clones only, minus some. In the table there are roughly 300,000 clones, 85% to 90% of which are singletons. What was sequenced was PBMCs or T cells enriched from blood (not recorded which). The source is a man aged 25 to 40 who had recovered from COVID-19.

This clone was counted only a few times. V usage is TRBV28 and J usage is TRBJ1-2, with D perhaps TRBD1 (5 bases). V lost 2 bases, J lost 5 bases, and 9 bases lay in between. The CDR3 totals 13 residues. Germline lookup yields CDR1 MDHEN and CDR2 SYDVKM. The CDR3, as DNA: TGTGCCAGCAGTTTAAGGGGACTTTATGGCTACACCTTC. It is translated as CASSLRGLYGYTF.

V is TRBV19 and J is TRBJ2-3, with 10 bases matching TRBD2. CDR1 is LNHDA, CDR2 SQIVND, per germline (reference sequence). The length of the CDR3 is 15 residues. V lost 7 bases to trimming and J lost 5 bases; unmatched junction nucleotides: 9. CDR3 residues: CASTNLAGDVDTQYF. CDR3 bases: TGTGCCAGTACCAACCTAGCGGGAGACGTAGATACGCAGTATTTT.

The genes are TRBV28 and TRBJ1-4; D is unresolved. CDR3 length: 16 residues. Per the germline V gene, CDR1 is MDHEN and CDR2 is SYDVKM. Between the trimmed V and J ends, which lost 6 bases and 0 bases, there was a span of 14 bases. CDR3 nucleotide sequence: TGTGCCAGCAGACTCAGGACTACTGCAACTAATGAAAAACTGTTTTTT. Protein product: CASRLRTTATNEKLFF.

For the CDR3, the DNA is TGTGCCAGCAGTCCCTTAGCGGGGGGGCCTTCTCGAAATACGCAGTATTTT. Translation: CASSPLAGGPSRNTQYF. The chain has TRBV27 and TRBJ2-3; 11 bases align to TRBD2. V dropped 5 bases and J dropped 7; count of bases not matched to a gene: 14. The CDR3 spans 17 residues. Germline V gives CDR1 MNHEY, CDR2 SMNVEV (reference sequence).

The rearrangement uses TRBV12-2 and TRBJ2-1; the table's TRBD2 call for D was not verified on the DNA. TRBV12-2 is recorded as a pseudogene. This CDR3 spans 18 amino acids. The chain's CDR3 is CASRLPTRTSGTYNEQFF. The CDR3 nucleotides read TGTGCAAGTCGCTTACCAACCAGGACTAGCGGGACTTACAATGAGCAGTTCTTC.

The genes are TRBV18 and TRBJ1-5; 7 bases agree with TRBD1. This CDR3 region has 14 residues. V lost 1 base to trimming and J lost 7 bases; unmatched junction nucleotides: 4. In germline, CDR1 is KGHSH, CDR2 LQKENI. DNA of the CDR3: TGTGCCAGCTCACCACGACAGGGCCAACAGCCCCAGCATTTT. As protein: CASSPRQGQQPQHF.

The chain couples TRBV29-1 to TRBJ2-7, with D perhaps matching TRBD1 (5 bases). There are 12 residues in the CDR3. Trimming removed 2 bases at V and 3 bases at J, with 8 bases between. The V gene's germline CDR1 is SQVTM and CDR2 ANQGSEA. In DNA form, the CDR3 reads TGCAGCGTTGAACAGGGCCGCTACGAGCAGTACTTC. Translating gives CSVEQGRYEQYF.

In nucleotides, the CDR3 is TGTGCCAGTCTCGACAGGGGAGGCACAGATACGCAGTATTTT. Translated: CASLDRGGTDTQYF. The rearrangement links TRBV19 to TRBJ2-3; the match to TRBD1 covers 8 bases. Germline V gene sequence: CDR1 LNHDA, CDR2 SQIVND (reference sequence). The CDR3 is 14 amino acids. With 8 bases clipped from V and 1 base from J, the junction kept 5 bases outside the gene matches.

The J gene is TRBJ1-1, the V gene TRBV7-9; perhaps TRBD1 as D (5 bases). V lost 1 base to trimming and J lost 6 bases, with 6 bases between them. The CDR3 sequence is 12 residues long. The germline V gene encodes CDR1 SEHNR and CDR2 FQNEAQ (reference sequence). The CDR3 DNA sequence: TGTGCCAGCAGCTTAGTAGGGGCTGAAGCTTTCTTT. Residues: CASSLVGAEAFF.

The rearrangement uses TRBV5-5 and TRBJ1-2; D is undetermined. V lost 1 base and J lost 7, with 11 bases in between. Germline-derived CDR1 and CDR2 are SGHKS and YYEKEE (reference sequence). CDR3 length: 13 residues. CDR3 residues: CASSLSAGFGYTF. The CDR3 DNA sequence: TGTGCCAGCAGCTTGTCCGCCGGGTTTGGCTACACCTTC.

The gene calls are TRBV27 and TRBJ2-5, with D tentatively TRBD2 (5 bases). CDR3 size: 15 residues. Germline-derived CDR1 and CDR2 are MNHEY and SMNVEV (reference sequence). The V and J ends lost 5 bases and 5 bases respectively, with 18 bases between them. The DNA for the CDR3 is TGTGCCAGCAGTCCCAGCGTTCCGAGAGGGGAGACCCAGTACTTC. Translated, it gives CASSPSVPRGETQYF.

The chain recombines TRBV9 with TRBJ2-5, with D perhaps matching TRBD1 (6 bases). V was pared by 4 bases and J by 5 bases, with 18 bases between. The germline CDR1 and CDR2 sequences are SGDLS and YYNGEE. The CDR3 is 15 amino acids. The DNA for the CDR3 is TGTGCCAGCAGCTCCGGCCAGGGGACGGGGGAGACCCAGTACTTC. Translation gives CASSSGQGTGETQYF. Complete variable domain (other parts from reference TRBV9 and TRBJ2-5): DSGVTQTPKHLITATGQRVTLRCSPRSGDLSVYWYQQSLDQGLQFLIQYYNGEERAKGNILERFSAQQFPDLHSELNLSSLELGDSALYFCASSSGQGTGETQYFGPGTRLLVL.

This rearrangement joins TRBV6-5 to TRBJ1-2; tentative D call: TRBD1 (5 bases). The CDR3 runs to 12 residues. From germline, CDR1 is MNHEY and CDR2 SVGAGI. Trimming cost V 7 bases and J 8 bases, with 14 bases left between them. CDR3 coding DNA: TGTGCCAGCACCGCGGGACTCTGGGGCTACACCTTC. Translated, it gives CASTAGLWGYTF.

This rearrangement joins TRBV2 to TRBJ2-5; a weak D match, TRBD2 (5 bases). Germline lookup yields CDR1 SNHLY and CDR2 FYNNEI. Trimming removed 3 bases from V and 7 bases from J, with 12 bases in between. CDR3 size: 13 residues. The CDR3 is CASSEVPEGTQYF. The DNA for the CDR3 is TGTGCCAGCAGTGAGGTCCCTGAGGGGACCCAGTACTTC. Variable domain in full (rest from reference TRBV2 and TRBJ2-5): EPEVTQTPSHQVTQMGQEVILRCVPISNHLYFYWYRQILGQKVEFLVSFYNNEISEKSEIFDDQFSVERPDGSNFTLKIRSTKLEDSAMYFCASSEVPEGTQYFGPGTRLLVL.

The rearrangement joins TRBV24-1 to TRBJ2-5, with 10 bases matching TRBD1. CDR1 and CDR2 (germline): KGHDR, SFDVKD. Unmatched junction bases numbered 11, after V lost 7 bases and J lost 7 bases. The CDR3 extends over 15 amino acids. The CDR3 sequence: CATSKTGTGVATQYF. CDR3 DNA: TGTGCCACCAGCAAGACCGGGACAGGGGTTGCGACCCAGTACTTC.

The chain combines TRBV18 with TRBJ1-3, with 7 bases that match TRBD1. The CDR3 is 16 amino acids. Trimming took 4 bases from V and 7 from J; bases not matched to a gene: 13. Looked up from germline, CDR1 is KGHSH and CDR2 is LQKENI. Here the CDR3 DNA reads TGTGCCAGCTCACTATCAGAGACAGGGCGGTGGAACACCATATATTTT. Translation gives CASSLSETGRWNTIYF.

This clone was picked up one time. The V and J genes are TRBV28 and TRBJ1-5; D gene unclear. Germline CDR1 and CDR2: MDHEN and SYDVKM. The CDR3 is 12 residues long. Trimming removed 5 bases at V and 10 bases at J, with 12 bases between. CDR3 sequence reads: CASSQATLPQHF. CDR3 sequence (DNA): TGTGCCAGCAGTCAAGCCACCCTTCCCCAGCATTTT.

This chain joins TRBV5-1 and TRBJ1-6; 7 bases are a match to TRBD1. This CDR3 has 13 amino acids. Germline CDR1 SGHRS, CDR2 YFSETQ. V was pared by 4 bases and J by 7 bases, with 2 bases of the junction left unmatched. The CDR3 DNA reads as TGCGCCAGCAGCCAGGGACAGAATTCACCCCTCCACTTT. Translated, it gives CASSQGQNSPLHF.

CDR3 sequence: CASSSFQGNGYTF. The CDR3 coding sequence is TGCGCCAGCAGCTCGTTTCAGGGAAATGGCTACACCTTC. The V call is TRBV5-1, the J call TRBJ1-2; possible D gene TRBD1, 5 bases. The CDR3 runs 13 residues. Germline values: CDR1 SGHRS, CDR2 YFSETQ. The V end was cut by 3 bases, the J end by 6 bases, with 12 bases between.